This T cell receptor (beta chain) was identified during a study of human T cells and chemical hapten exposure. Study-wide background: Small discrepancies in pooled library volume mainly accounted for the varying TCR yields per sample. Study conclusions and caveats: High-frequency TCRs, those above 1 in 1000, stayed the same after DPC sensitization.

One entry per CDR3 protein, called by TCRdb with MiXCR from the RACE reads. Here the sample spans 85,000 to 95,000 distinct CDR3 sequences, around 8.8% being singletons. Ten or more counts support this clonotype. Its target is not known. Sample time point: healthy volunteer bleed at 2 weeks. Total RNA was isolated from whole blood that had not been fractionated. CDR1 and CDR2 from the germline V gene are DFQATT and SNEGSKA (reference sequence). The CDR3 totals 13 residues. The V end was cut by 3 bases, the J end by 2 bases, with 8 bases between. Sequences were obtained from whole blood. The origin of this receptor is a female donor in good health. Some clones in this sample may be carry-over from other donors' samples. V and J are TRBV20-1 and TRBJ1-5; D remains ambiguous. In DNA form, the CDR3 reads TGCAGTGCTAGTAGCCAGGGCAATCAGCCCCAGCATTTT. Translated: CSASSQGNQPQHF.